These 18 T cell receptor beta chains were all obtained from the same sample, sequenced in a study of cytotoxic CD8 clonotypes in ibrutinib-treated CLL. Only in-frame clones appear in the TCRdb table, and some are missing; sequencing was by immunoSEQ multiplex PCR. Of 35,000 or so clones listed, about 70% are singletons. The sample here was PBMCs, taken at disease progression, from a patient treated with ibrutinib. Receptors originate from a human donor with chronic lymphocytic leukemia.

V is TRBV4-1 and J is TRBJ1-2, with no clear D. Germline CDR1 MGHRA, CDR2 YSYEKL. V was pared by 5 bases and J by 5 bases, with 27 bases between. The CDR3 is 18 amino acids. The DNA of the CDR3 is TGCGCCAGCAGCTCCGCCTCTATAGGGAGAGAGCACCCGTATGGCTACACCTTC. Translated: CASSSASIGREHPYGYTF.

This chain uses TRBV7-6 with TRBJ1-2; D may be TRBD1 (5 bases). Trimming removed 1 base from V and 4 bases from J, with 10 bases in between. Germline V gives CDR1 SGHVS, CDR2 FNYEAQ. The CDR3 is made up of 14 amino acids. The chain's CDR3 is CASSLGGDFYGYTF. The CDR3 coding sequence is TGTGCCAGCAGCTTAGGCGGGGACTTCTATGGCTACACCTTC.

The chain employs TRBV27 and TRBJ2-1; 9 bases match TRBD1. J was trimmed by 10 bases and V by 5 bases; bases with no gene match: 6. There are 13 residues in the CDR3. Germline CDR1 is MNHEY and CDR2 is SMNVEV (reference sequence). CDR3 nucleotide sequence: TGTGCCAGCAGTAGGACAGGGGTCAAGGAGCAGTTCTTC. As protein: CASSRTGVKEQFF.

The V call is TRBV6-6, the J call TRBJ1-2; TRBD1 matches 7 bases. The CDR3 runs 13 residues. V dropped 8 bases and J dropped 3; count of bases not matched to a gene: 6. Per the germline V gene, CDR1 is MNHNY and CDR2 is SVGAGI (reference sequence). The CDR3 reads CASGGGNYYGYTF. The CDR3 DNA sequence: TGTGCCAGCGGAGGGGGCAATTACTATGGCTACACCTTC.

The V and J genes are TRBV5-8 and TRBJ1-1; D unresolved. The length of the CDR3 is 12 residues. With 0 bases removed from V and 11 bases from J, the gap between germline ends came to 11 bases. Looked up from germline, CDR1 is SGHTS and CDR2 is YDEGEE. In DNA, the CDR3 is TGTGCCAGCAGCTTGGGGGGAGTCACCGCTTTCTTT. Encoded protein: CASSLGGVTAFF.

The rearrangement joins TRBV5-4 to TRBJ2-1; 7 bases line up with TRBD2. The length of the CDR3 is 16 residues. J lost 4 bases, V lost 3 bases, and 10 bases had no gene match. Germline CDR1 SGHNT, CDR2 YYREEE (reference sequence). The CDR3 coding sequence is TGTGCCAGCAGCTCGGGAAGGCGGGGGATATACAATGAGCAGTTCTTC. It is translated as CASSSGRRGIYNEQFF.

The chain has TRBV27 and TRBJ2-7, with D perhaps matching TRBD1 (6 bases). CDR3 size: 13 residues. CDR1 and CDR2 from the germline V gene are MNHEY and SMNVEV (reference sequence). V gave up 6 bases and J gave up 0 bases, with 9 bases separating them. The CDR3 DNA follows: TGTGCCAGCAGGAACAGGGCCTCCTACGAGCAGTACTTC. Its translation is CASRNRASYEQYF.

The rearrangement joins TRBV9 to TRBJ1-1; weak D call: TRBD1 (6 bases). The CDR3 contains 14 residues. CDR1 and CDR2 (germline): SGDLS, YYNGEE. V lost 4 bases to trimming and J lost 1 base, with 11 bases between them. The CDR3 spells CASSPQQGNTEAFF. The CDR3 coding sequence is TGTGCCAGCAGCCCCCAACAGGGGAACACTGAAGCTTTCTTT. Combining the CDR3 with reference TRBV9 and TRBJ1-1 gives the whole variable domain DSGVTQTPKHLITATGQRVTLRCSPRSGDLSVYWYQQSLDQGLQFLIQYYNGEERAKGNILERFSAQQFPDLHSELNLSSLELGDSALYFCASSPQQGNTEAFFGQGTRLTVV.

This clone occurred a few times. This CDR3 reads CASSYAGDGYTF. CDR3 coding DNA: TGTGCCAGCAGTTATGCGGGTGATGGCTACACCTTC. V usage is TRBV6-1 and J usage is TRBJ1-2; D is unclear. CDR3 size: 12 residues. Trimming took off 5 bases at V and 6 bases at J, with 10 bases between the two ends. Germline V gives CDR1 MNHNS, CDR2 SASEGT.

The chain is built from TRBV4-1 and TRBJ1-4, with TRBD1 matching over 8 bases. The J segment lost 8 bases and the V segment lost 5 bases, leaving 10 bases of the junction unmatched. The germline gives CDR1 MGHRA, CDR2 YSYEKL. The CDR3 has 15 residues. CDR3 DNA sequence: TGCGCCAGCAGCGTCAGGACAGGGATGGTGGAAAAACTGTTTTTT. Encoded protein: CASSVRTGMVEKLFF.

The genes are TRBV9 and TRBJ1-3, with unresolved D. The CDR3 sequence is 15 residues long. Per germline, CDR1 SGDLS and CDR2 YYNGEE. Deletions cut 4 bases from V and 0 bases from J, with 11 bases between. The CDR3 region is CASSTTPYSGNTIYF. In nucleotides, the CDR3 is TGTGCCAGCAGCACGACACCTTACTCTGGAAACACCATATATTTT.

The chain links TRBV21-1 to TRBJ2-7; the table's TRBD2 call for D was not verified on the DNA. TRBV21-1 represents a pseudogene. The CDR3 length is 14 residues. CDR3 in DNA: TGTGCCAGCAGCGAGCGGGGCGTCGGCTACGAGCAGTACTTC. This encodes CASSERGVGYEQYF.

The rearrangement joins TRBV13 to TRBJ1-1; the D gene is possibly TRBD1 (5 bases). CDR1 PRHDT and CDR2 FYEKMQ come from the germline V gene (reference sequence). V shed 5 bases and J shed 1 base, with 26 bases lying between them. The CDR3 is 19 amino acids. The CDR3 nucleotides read TGTGCCAGCAGCCCGGTGGGGTGGGGGGGGAGCCTGGAGAACACTGAAGCTTTCTTT. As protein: CASSPVGWGGSLENTEAFF. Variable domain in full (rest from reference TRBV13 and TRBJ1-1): AAGVIQSPRHLIKEKRETATLKCYPIPRHDTVYWYQQGPGQDPQFLISFYEKMQSDKGSIPDRFSAQQFSDYHSELNMSSLELGDSALYFCASSPVGWGGSLENTEAFFGQGTRLTVV.

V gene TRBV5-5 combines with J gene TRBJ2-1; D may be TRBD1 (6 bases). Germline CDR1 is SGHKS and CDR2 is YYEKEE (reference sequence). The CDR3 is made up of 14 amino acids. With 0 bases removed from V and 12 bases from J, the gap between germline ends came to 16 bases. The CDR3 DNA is TGTGCCAGCAGCTTGGAACGTGAGGGGGTGCGGCAGTTCTTC. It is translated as CASSLEREGVRQFF. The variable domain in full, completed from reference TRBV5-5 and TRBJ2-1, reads DAGVTQSPTHLIKTRGQQVTLRCSPISGHKSVSWYQQVLGQGPQFIFQYYEKEERGRGNFPDRFSARQFPNYSSELNVNALLLGDSALYLCASSLEREGVRQFFGPGTRLTVL.

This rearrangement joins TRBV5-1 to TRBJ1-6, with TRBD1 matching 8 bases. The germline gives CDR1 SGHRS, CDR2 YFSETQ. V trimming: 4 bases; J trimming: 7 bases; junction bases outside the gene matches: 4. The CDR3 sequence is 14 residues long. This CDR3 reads CASSADRANSPLHF. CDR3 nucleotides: TGCGCCAGCAGCGCGGACAGGGCGAATTCACCCCTCCACTTT.

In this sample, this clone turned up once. This chain's CDR3 is CASLLNPPANYGYTF. The CDR3 nucleotides read TGTGCCAGCCTACTTAACCCGCCAGCTAACTATGGCTACACCTTC. J is TRBJ1-2 and V is TRBV6-6; D remains ambiguous. The CDR3 is made up of 15 amino acids. Trimming took 8 bases from V and 0 from J, leaving 16 bases between them. Looked up from germline, CDR1 is MNHNY and CDR2 is SVGAGI (reference sequence).

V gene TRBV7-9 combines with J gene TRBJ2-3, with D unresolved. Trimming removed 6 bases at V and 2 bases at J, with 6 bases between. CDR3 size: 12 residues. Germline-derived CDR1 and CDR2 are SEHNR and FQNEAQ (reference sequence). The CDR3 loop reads CASRQATDTQYF. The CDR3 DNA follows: TGTGCCAGCAGGCAAGCCACAGATACGCAGTATTTT.

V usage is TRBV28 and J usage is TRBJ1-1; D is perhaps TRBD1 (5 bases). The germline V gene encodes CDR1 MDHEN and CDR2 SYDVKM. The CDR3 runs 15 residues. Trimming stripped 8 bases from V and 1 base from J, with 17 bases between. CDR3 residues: CASSPLGQKNTEAFF. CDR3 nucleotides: TGTGCCAGCTCTCCCCTGGGGCAGAAGAACACTGAAGCTTTCTTT.